This T cell receptor (beta chain) was documented in a study of blood T cell repertoires in COVID-19. Overall study context: Donors in the United States, Italy and Spain gave samples during acute or convalescent COVID-19. From T cells, B-cell-depleted T cells, or PBMCs came the material, which was cDNA or gDNA.

Original processing methods: From reference gene primer amplification, estimates of nucleated cell counts were derived. Using immunoSEQ multiplex PCR, the repertoire was profiled, and TCRdb retains in-frame clones only, with some absent. V, J and clone size were drawn from that table, and D and trimming were deduced from the DNA. In the table there are 170,000 or so clones, around 87% of which are singletons. V dropped 3 bases and J dropped 10 bases, with 13 bases sitting between them. CDR1 is LNHDA, CDR2 SQIVND, per germline (reference sequence). The CDR3 covers 13 residues. The chain joins TRBV19 to TRBJ2-1, with TRBD2 as a possible D gene (7 bases). Sequenced input: peripheral blood. This sequence originates from a man aged 35-49 years with active or convalescent COVID-19. The CDR3 DNA follows: TGTGCCAGTAGTATCGGGGGGCCAGAAGAGCAGTTCTTC. Protein product: CASSIGGPEEQFF.